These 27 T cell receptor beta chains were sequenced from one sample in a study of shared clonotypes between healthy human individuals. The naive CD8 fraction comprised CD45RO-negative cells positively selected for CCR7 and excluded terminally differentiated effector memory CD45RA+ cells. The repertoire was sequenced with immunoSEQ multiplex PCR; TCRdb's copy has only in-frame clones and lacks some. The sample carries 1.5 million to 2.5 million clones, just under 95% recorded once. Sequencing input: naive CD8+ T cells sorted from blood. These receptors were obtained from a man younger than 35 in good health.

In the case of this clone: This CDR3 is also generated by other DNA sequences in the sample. The CDR3 DNA reads as TGTGCCAGCAGTTTATCAGGGGCCGGCTACGAGCAGTACTTC. This sequence encodes CASSLSGAGYEQYF. The chain joins TRBV27 to TRBJ2-7; D may be TRBD1 (5 bases). The CDR3 extends over 14 amino acids. Trimming removed 0 bases at V and 3 bases at J, with 9 bases between. Germline-derived CDR1 and CDR2 are MNHEY and SMNVEV (reference sequence).

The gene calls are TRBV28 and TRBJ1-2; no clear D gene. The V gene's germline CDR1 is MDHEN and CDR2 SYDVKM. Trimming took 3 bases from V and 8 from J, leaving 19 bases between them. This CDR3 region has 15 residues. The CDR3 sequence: CASSFLEAESAGYTF. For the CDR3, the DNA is TGTGCCAGCAGTTTTCTTGAAGCGGAATCTGCAGGCTACACCTTC.

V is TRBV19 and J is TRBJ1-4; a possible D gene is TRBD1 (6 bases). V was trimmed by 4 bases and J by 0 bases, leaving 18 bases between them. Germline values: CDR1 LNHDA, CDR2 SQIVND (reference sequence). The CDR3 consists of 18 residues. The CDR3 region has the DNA TGTGCCAGTAGTACGCCGGGACAAGACTTTGCAACTAATGAAAAACTGTTTTTT. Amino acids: CASSTPGQDFATNEKLFF.

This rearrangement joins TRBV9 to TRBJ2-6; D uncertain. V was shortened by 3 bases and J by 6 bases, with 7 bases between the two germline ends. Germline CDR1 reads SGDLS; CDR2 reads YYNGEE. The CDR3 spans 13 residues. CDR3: CASSAPAANVLTF. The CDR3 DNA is TGTGCCAGCAGCGCCCCCGCGGCCAACGTCCTGACTTTC.

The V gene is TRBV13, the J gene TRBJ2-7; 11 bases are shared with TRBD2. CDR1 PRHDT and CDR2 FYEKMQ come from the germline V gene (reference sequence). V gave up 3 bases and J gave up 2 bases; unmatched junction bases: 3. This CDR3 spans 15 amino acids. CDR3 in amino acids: CASSLVTSGAYEQYF. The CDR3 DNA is TGTGCCAGCAGCTTGGTGACTAGCGGGGCCTACGAGCAGTACTTC.

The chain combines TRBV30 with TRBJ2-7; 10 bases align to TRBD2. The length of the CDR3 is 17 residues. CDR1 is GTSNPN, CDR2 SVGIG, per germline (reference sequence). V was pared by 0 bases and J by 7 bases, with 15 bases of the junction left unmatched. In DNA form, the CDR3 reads TGTGCCTGGAGTGTGAAACTAGCGGGGACCCTGGCGAGGGAGCAGTACTTC. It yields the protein CAWSVKLAGTLAREQYF.

For the CDR3, the DNA is TGTGCCAGCAGCGTAGAAGGGACAGGTCAGGATACGCAGTATTTT. It codes for CASSVEGTGQDTQYF. The rearrangement links TRBV9 to TRBJ2-3, with 8 bases that match TRBD1. The CDR3 is 15 amino acids. From germline, CDR1 is SGDLS and CDR2 YYNGEE. The ends lost 0 bases at V and 6 bases at J; junction bases unmatched: 6.

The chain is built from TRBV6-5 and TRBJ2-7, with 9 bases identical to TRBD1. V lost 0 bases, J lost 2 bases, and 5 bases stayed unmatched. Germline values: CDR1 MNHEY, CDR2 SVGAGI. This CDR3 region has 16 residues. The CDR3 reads CASSYSPGQGTYEQYF. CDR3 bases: TGTGCCAGCAGTTACTCGCCGGGACAGGGAACCTACGAGCAGTACTTC.

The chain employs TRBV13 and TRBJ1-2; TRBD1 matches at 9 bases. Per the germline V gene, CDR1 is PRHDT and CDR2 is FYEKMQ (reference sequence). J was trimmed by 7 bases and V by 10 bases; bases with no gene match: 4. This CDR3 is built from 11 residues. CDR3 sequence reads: CATTGGSGYTF. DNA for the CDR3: TGTGCCACGACAGGGGGGTCTGGCTACACCTTC.

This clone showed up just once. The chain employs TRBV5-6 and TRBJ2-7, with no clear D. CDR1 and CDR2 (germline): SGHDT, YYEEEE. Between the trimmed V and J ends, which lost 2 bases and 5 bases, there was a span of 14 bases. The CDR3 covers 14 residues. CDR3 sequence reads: CASSLYGTINEQYF. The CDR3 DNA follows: TGTGCCAGCAGCTTATACGGCACTATCAACGAGCAGTACTTC.

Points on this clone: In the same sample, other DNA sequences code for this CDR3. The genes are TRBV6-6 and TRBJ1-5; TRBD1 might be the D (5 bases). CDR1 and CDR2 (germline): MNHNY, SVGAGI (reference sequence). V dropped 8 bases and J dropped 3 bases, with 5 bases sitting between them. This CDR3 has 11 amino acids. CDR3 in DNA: TGTGCCAGCGGGGCCAATCAGCCCCAGCATTTT. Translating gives CASGANQPQHF.

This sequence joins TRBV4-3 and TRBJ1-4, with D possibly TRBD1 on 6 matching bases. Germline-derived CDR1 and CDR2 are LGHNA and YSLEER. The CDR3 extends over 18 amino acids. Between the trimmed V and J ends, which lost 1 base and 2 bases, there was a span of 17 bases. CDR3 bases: TGCGCCAGCAGCCAAGCAAATTATGTTGGACAGACTAATGAAAAACTGTTTTTT. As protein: CASSQANYVGQTNEKLFF.

In DNA, the CDR3 is TGTGCCAGCAGCGATACAGGGGTCACCGGGGAGCTGTTTTTT. It specifies CASSDTGVTGELFF. The chain employs TRBV6-5 and TRBJ2-2; 7 nucleotides align to TRBD1. J lost 4 bases, V lost 6 bases, and 5 bases had no gene match. The CDR3 runs 14 residues. The germline gives CDR1 MNHEY, CDR2 SVGAGI.

The CDR3 is CAISPVDSNQPQHF. For the CDR3, the DNA is TGTGCCATCAGTCCTGTAGATAGCAATCAGCCCCAGCATTTT. The V gene is TRBV10-3, the J gene TRBJ1-5; no clear D. The V gene lost 5 bases and the J gene lost 0 bases, with 8 bases spanning the gap. Germline CDR1 ENHRY, CDR2 SYGVKD. CDR3 size: 14 residues.

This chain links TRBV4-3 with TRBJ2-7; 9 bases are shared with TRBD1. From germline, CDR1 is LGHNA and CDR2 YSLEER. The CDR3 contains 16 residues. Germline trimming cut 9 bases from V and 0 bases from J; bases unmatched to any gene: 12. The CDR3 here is CARRDRAPPSSYEQYF. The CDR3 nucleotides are TGCGCCAGGAGGGACAGGGCTCCTCCGAGCTCCTACGAGCAGTACTTC.

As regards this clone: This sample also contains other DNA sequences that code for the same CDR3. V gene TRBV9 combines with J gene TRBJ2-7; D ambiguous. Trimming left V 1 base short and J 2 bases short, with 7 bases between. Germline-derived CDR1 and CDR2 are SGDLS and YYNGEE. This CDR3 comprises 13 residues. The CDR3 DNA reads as TGTGCCAGCAGCGTATCAGGTACCTACGAGCAGTACTTC. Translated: CASSVSGTYEQYF.

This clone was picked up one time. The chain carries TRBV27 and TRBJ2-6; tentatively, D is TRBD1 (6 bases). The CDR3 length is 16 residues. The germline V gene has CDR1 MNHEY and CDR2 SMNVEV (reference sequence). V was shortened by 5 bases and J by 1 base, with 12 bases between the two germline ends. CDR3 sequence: CASSPRTVSGANVLTF. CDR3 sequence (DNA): TGTGCCAGCAGTCCCCGGACAGTGTCTGGGGCCAACGTCCTGACTTTC.

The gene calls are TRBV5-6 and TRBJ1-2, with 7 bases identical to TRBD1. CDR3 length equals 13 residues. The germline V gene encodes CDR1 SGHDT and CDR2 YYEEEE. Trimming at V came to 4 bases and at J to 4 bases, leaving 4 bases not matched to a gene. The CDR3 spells CASSAGTVYGYTF. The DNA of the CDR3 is TGTGCCAGCAGCGCCGGGACAGTCTATGGCTACACCTTC. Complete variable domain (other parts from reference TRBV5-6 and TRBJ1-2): DAGVTQSPTHLIKTRGQQVTLRCSPKSGHDTVSWYQQALGQGPQFIFQYYEEEERQRGNFPDRFSGHQFPNYSSELNVNALLLGDSALYLCASSAGTVYGYTFGSGTRLTVV.

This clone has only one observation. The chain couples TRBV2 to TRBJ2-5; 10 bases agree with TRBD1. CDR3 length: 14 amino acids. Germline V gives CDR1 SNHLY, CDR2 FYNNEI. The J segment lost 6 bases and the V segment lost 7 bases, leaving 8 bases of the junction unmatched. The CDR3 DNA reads TGTGCCAGCAACGCCGGGACAGGGGAACAGACCCAGTACTTC. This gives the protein CASNAGTGEQTQYF.

The CDR3 sequence: CASSYSLGSNQPQHF. In DNA form, the CDR3 reads TGTGCCAGCAGTTACTCATTGGGCAGCAATCAGCCCCAGCATTTT. This chain joins TRBV6-5 and TRBJ1-5; D call uncertain. This CDR3 contains 15 residues. V gave up 0 bases and J gave up 1 base, with 7 bases separating them. CDR1 MNHEY and CDR2 SVGAGI come from the germline V gene.

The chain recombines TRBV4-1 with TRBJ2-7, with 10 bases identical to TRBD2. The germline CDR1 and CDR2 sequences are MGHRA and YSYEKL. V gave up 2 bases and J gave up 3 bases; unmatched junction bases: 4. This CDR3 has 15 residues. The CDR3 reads CASSQTGTSVYEQYF. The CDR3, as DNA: TGCGCCAGCAGCCAAACCGGGACTAGCGTCTACGAGCAGTACTTC.

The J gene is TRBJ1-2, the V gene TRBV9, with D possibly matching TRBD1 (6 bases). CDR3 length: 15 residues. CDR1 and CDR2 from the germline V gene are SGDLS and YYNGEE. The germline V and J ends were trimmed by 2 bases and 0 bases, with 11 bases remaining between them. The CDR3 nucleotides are TGTGCCAGCAGCGTCCAGGACAGCCCTAACTATGGCTACACCTTC. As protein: CASSVQDSPNYGYTF.

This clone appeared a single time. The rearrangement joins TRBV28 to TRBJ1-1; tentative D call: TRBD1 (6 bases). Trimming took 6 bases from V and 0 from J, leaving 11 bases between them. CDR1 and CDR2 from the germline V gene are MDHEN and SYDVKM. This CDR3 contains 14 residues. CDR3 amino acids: CASSRTVMNTEAFF. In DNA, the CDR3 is TGTGCCAGCAGCAGGACAGTAATGAACACTGAAGCTTTCTTT.

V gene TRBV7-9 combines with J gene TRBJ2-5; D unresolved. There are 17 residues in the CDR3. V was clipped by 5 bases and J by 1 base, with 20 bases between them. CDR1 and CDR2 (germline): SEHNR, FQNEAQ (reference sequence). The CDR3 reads CASSPPVRGPIQETQYF. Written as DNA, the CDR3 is TGTGCCAGCAGCCCTCCAGTTCGTGGACCGATCCAAGAGACCCAGTACTTC. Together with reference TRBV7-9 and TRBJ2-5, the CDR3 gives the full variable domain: DTGVSQNPRHKITKRGQNVTFRCDPISEHNRLYWYRQTLGQGPEFLTYFQNEAQLEKSRLLSDRFSAERPKGSFSTLEIQRTEQGDSAMYLCASSPPVRGPIQETQYFGPGTRLLVL.

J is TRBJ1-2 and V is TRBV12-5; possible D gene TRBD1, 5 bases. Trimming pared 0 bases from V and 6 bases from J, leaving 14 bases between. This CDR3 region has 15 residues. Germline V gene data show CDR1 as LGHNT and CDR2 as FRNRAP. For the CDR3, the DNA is TGTGCTAGTGGTTTGGTACACGGGGCTTTCGATGGCTACACCTTC. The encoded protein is CASGLVHGAFDGYTF.

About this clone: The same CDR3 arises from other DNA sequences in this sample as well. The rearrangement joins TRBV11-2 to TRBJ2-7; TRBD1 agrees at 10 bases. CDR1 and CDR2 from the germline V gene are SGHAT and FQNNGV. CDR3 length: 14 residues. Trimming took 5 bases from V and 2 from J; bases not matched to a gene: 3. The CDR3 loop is CASSPGTGAYEQYF. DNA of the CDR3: TGTGCCAGCAGCCCCGGGACAGGGGCCTACGAGCAGTACTTC.

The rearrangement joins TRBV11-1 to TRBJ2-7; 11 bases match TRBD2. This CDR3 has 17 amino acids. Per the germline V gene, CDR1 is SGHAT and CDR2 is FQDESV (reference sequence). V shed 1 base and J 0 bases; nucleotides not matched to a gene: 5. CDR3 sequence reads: CASSLGLAGPSSYEQYF. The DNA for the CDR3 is TGTGCCAGCAGCTTAGGACTAGCGGGGCCAAGCTCCTACGAGCAGTACTTC. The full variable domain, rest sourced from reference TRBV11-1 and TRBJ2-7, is EAEVAQSPRYKITEKSQAVAFWCDPISGHATLYWYRQILGQGPELLVQFQDESVVDDSQLPKDRFSAERLKGVDSTLKIQPAELGDSAMYLCASSLGLAGPSSYEQYFGPGTRLTVT.